This T cell receptor beta chain was observed in a study of blood T cell repertoires in COVID-19. About the research overall: T cells, B-cell-depleted T cells, or PBMCs supplied cDNA or gDNA.

This clone appeared a single time. In the authors' methods: Reference gene primer amplification gave estimated nucleated cell counts. Generated by immunoSEQ multiplex PCR, the TCRdb table keeps only in-frame clones and is missing some. V and J calls and clone size are given by that table; D and trimming were obtained from the DNA. The top ten hold approximately 8% of the sample, which has about 180,000 clones, 83% seen once. The sequenced material came from peripheral blood. This TCR was sampled from a woman aged 70-85 years with COVID-19, enrolled during active disease.

The CDR3 nucleotides are TGCAGCGGCTCCGAGCAAGGCACAGATACGCAGTATTTT. Protein: CSGSEQGTDTQYF. The chain recombines TRBV29-1 with TRBJ2-3; the D is unclear. The CDR3 extends over 13 amino acids. Trimming stripped 7 bases from V and 1 base from J, with 12 bases between. The V gene's germline CDR1 is SQVTM and CDR2 ANQGSEA.